The clone carrying this T cell receptor (beta chain) was counted at least ten times. Antigen unknown. TCRdb re-derived calls from the RACE reads in MiXCR, one entry per CDR3 protein. Among approximately 400,000 distinct CDR3 sequences, about 4.4% were seen once, and the ten largest hold around 2%. Germline V gene data show CDR1 as SGDLS and CDR2 as YYNGEE. J was trimmed by 7 bases and V by 0 bases; bases with no gene match: 7. This CDR3 spans 15 amino acids. This sample was taken from a study of human T cells and chemical hapten exposure. The overall study: Weekly administration of diphenylcyclopropenone to the scalp of patients continued throughout the roughly 25-week study. Across samples, TCR yields varied, mostly owing to small differences in pooled library volumes. Overall study findings and caveats: It was expanded TCRs that formed significantly more large CDR3 similarity clusters than controls did.

Time point indicated: patch test 1, 2 weeks after DPC sensitization. The sample's treatment: therapeutic diphenylcyclopropenone sensitization with weekly scalp DPC. Venepuncture was done earlier than the placement of each patch test. The rearrangement links TRBV9 to TRBJ1-2, with 9 bases that match TRBD1. Sequences were derived from whole blood, sampled in connection with sensitization to the hapten diphenylcyclopropenone (DPC). The receptor was derived from a woman in her fifties or sixties with alopecia areata. Some clones in this sample may be carry-over from other donors' samples. The CDR3 spells CASSVDPTGGLGYTF. In DNA form, the CDR3 reads TGTGCCAGCAGCGTAGACCCCACAGGGGGCCTTGGCTACACCTTC.